The 19 T cell receptor beta chains below come from one sample, sequenced in a study of cytomegalovirus exposure and HLA in healthy donors. PCR amplification relied on 60 Vbeta primers (plus 13 Jbeta primers). Profiling relied on immunoSEQ multiplex PCR, and the TCRdb table lists in-frame clones only, not all of them. The sample includes 90,000 to 110,000 clones, 76% seen only once; the top ten take 6.5% to 8.5%. The sequenced material came from PBMCs. All receptors derive from a woman in her fifties or sixties in good health and CMV-seropositive.

The chain recombines TRBV2 with TRBJ2-7; D remains ambiguous. The V gene's germline CDR1 is SNHLY and CDR2 FYNNEI. V was clipped by 4 bases and J by 0 bases, with 10 bases between them. This CDR3 spans 14 amino acids. CDR3 in DNA: TGTGCCAGCAGTGGGCTCCTCAGCTCCTACGAGCAGTACTTC. Its protein is CASSGLLSSYEQYF.

This chain connects TRBV10-3 to TRBJ2-2; D gene uncertain. V dropped 7 bases and J dropped 4 bases, with 13 bases sitting between them. Germline V lookup: CDR1 ENHRY, CDR2 SYGVKD. The CDR3 sequence is 14 residues long. Here the CDR3 reads CAITNDGGTGELFF. CDR3 nucleotides: TGTGCCATCACCAACGACGGCGGCACCGGGGAGCTGTTTTTT.

For the CDR3, the DNA is TGCGCCAGCAGCCTCCCGGGGGGCGGGGAGACCCAGTACTTC. Its protein product is CASSLPGGGETQYF. The chain combines TRBV4-1 with TRBJ2-5; perhaps TRBD2 as D (7 bases). Germline values: CDR1 MGHRA, CDR2 YSYEKL. The CDR3 contains 14 residues. The V end was cut by 4 bases, the J end by 5 bases, with 14 bases between.

This sequence joins TRBV19 and TRBJ2-5; 7 bases are shared with TRBD1. The V gene's germline CDR1 is LNHDA and CDR2 SQIVND (reference sequence). The CDR3 has 14 amino acids. With 5 bases clipped from V and 4 bases from J, the junction kept 7 bases outside the gene matches. CDR3 nucleotides: TGTGCCAGTAGTCCGCTCGACAGGGTAGAGACCCAGTACTTC. This gives the protein CASSPLDRVETQYF.

CDR3 in amino acids: CASSLDRGHGYTF. The CDR3 nucleotides read TGTGCCAGCAGCTTGGACAGGGGCCATGGCTACACCTTC. V and J are TRBV12-1 and TRBJ1-2; the DNA was not compared with TRBD1, the D call given in the table. TRBV12-1 is a pseudogene locus. There are 13 residues in the CDR3.

The chain combines TRBV7-8 with TRBJ1-3; 11 bases are shared with TRBD1. This CDR3 is built from 16 residues. V was clipped by 4 bases and J by 4 bases; unmatched bases: 6. Germline V lookup: CDR1 SGHVS, CDR2 FQNEAQ. The DNA for the CDR3 is TGTGCCAGCAGCTACGACGGGACAGGGGGGGGAAACACCATATATTTT. Translated, it gives CASSYDGTGGGNTIYF.

The V and J genes are TRBV5-4 and TRBJ2-3; D may be TRBD2 (7 bases). The CDR3 spans 14 residues. Trimming left V 5 bases short and J 4 bases short, with 14 bases between. Germline assignment: CDR1 SGHNT and CDR2 YYREEE (reference sequence). CDR3 in DNA: TGTGCCAGCAGTCGCGGGGGCGCGGCAGATACGCAGTATTTT. This codes for CASSRGGAADTQYF. The whole variable domain, filled in from reference TRBV5-4 and TRBJ2-3, reads ETGVTQSPTHLIKTRGQQVTLRCSSQSGHNTVSWYQQALGQGPQFIFQYYREEENGRGNFPPRFSGLQFPNYSSELNVNALELDDSALYLCASSRGGAADTQYFGPGTRLTVL.

This clone showed up just once. V usage is TRBV10-3 and J usage is TRBJ1-2; D is perhaps TRBD1 (6 bases). Germline lookup yields CDR1 ENHRY and CDR2 SYGVKD. V lost 5 bases and J 6 bases, leaving 10 bases between the germline ends. The CDR3 loop spans 12 amino acids. The CDR3 reads CAISQGIHGYTF. The CDR3 DNA reads as TGTGCCATCAGTCAGGGGATTCATGGCTACACCTTC.

CDR3 region: CASSMGQPYEQYF. Written as DNA, the CDR3 is TGTGCCAGTAGTATGGGACAGCCCTACGAGCAGTACTTC. The rearrangement joins TRBV19 to TRBJ2-7, with 7 bases identical to TRBD1. After removal of 3 bases from V and 2 bases from J, the junction contained 1 base not matched to a gene. Germline V lookup: CDR1 LNHDA, CDR2 SQIVND (reference sequence). The length of the CDR3 is 13 residues.

The DNA of the CDR3 is TGTGCCAGCTCCCCGGGACAGGGATTATGTTCCACCTTC. Translation: CASSPGQGLCSTF. This chain links TRBV6-6 with TRBJ1-2, with 9 nucleotides matching TRBD1. Germline loops: CDR1 MNHNY, CDR2 SVGAGI (reference sequence). Trimming cost V 8 bases and J 13 bases; bases outside gene matches: 14. This CDR3 is built from 13 residues.

V gene TRBV19 combines with J gene TRBJ2-3; possible D gene TRBD1, 5 bases. The germline V gene has CDR1 LNHDA and CDR2 SQIVND (reference sequence). The CDR3 runs to 12 residues. V lost 6 bases to trimming and J lost 4 bases, with 8 bases between them. CDR3: CASRGVSDTQYF. The CDR3 nucleotides are TGTGCCAGTAGAGGGGTTTCAGATACGCAGTATTTT.

The V gene is TRBV5-6, the J gene TRBJ2-3; 9 bases align to TRBD2. Trimming cost V 3 bases and J 2 bases; bases outside gene matches: 4. The CDR3 has 15 residues. From germline, CDR1 is SGHDT and CDR2 YYEEEE. CDR3 nucleotide sequence: TGTGCCAGCAGCTCTCTAGCGGGGAACACAGATACGCAGTATTTT. Its protein is CASSSLAGNTDTQYF.

The rearrangement uses TRBV19 and TRBJ1-2; D is undetermined. The CDR3 runs 15 residues. V was cut by 1 base and J by 0 bases, with 9 bases left in between. From germline, CDR1 is LNHDA and CDR2 SQIVND (reference sequence). The CDR3 region is CASSIVYSSNYGYTF. The CDR3 region has the DNA TGTGCCAGTAGTATAGTGTACTCCTCTAACTATGGCTACACCTTC.

The J gene is TRBJ2-7, the V gene TRBV18, with unresolved D. V was clipped by 3 bases and J by 0 bases, with 12 bases between them. The CDR3 is 15 amino acids. Germline-derived CDR1 and CDR2 are KGHSH and LQKENI. CDR3 nucleotides: TGTGCCAGCTCACCTCGGCAGGAAGCCTCCTACGAGCAGTACTTC. Translation gives CASSPRQEASYEQYF.

This chain joins TRBV6-6 and TRBJ1-1, with D perhaps TRBD1 (5 bases). The CDR3 loop spans 16 amino acids. Germline CDR1 MNHNY, CDR2 SVGAGI (reference sequence). V lost 0 bases, J lost 4 bases, and 15 bases lay in between. This CDR3 is CASSYSSPGTSTEAFF. For the CDR3, the DNA is TGTGCCAGCAGTTACTCGAGTCCAGGGACTAGCACTGAAGCTTTCTTT.

The chain joins TRBV27 to TRBJ2-7; unclear D gene. Germline V gene data show CDR1 as MNHEY and CDR2 as SMNVEV (reference sequence). V dropped 1 base and J dropped 3 bases, with 7 bases sitting between them. CDR3 size: 13 residues. CDR3 protein: CASSLFPVYEQYF. The CDR3 DNA is TGTGCCAGCAGTTTATTTCCGGTCTACGAGCAGTACTTC.

This clone was recorded once. The rearrangement joins TRBV4-2 to TRBJ2-7; a possible D gene is TRBD2 (5 bases). CDR3 length equals 16 residues. CDR1 LGHNA and CDR2 YNFKEQ come from the germline V gene. The V and J ends lost 1 base and 4 bases respectively, with 17 bases between them. Here the CDR3 reads CASSQVSSSGVYEQYF. CDR3 in DNA: TGTGCCAGCAGCCAAGTATCCTCTTCCGGGGTTTACGAGCAGTACTTC.

Notes on this clone: The junction shows a germline mismatch at one end, possibly a read error. The V gene is TRBV5-4, the J gene TRBJ1-2, with 8 bases identical to TRBD1. The CDR3 totals 14 residues. From germline, CDR1 is SGHNT and CDR2 YYREEE (reference sequence). CDR3 sequence reads: CASSLDRAAWGYTF. CDR3 in DNA: TGTGCCAGCAGTTTGGACAGGGCCGCTTGGGGCTACACCTTC.

The chain carries TRBV10-3 and TRBJ2-1; TRBD2 is a possible D gene (6 bases). V was pared by 2 bases and J by 6 bases, with 8 bases between. The germline gives CDR1 ENHRY, CDR2 SYGVKD. This CDR3 spans 13 amino acids. The CDR3 DNA follows: TGTGCCATCAGTGAGGGGCGGGGCAATGAGCAGTTCTTC. Residues: CAISEGRGNEQFF.